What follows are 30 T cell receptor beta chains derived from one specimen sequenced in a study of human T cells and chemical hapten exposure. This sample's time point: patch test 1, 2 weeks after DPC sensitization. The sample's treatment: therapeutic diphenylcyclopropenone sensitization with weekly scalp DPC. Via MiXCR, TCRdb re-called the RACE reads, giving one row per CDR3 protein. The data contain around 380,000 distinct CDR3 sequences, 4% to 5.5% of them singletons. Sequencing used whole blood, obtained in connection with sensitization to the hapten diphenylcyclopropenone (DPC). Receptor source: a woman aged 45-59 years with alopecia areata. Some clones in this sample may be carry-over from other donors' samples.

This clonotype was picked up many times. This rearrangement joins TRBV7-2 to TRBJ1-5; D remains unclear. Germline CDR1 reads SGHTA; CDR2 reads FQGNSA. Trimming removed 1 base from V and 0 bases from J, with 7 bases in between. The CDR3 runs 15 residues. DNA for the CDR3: TGTGCCAGCAGCTTAGATCAGTATAGCAATCAGCCCCAGCATTTT. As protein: CASSLDQYSNQPQHF.

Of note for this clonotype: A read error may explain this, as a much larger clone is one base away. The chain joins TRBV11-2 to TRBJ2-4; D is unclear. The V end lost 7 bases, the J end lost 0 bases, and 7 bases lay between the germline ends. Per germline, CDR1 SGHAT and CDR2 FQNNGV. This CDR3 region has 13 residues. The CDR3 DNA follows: TGTGCCAGCACCCAAATAGCCAAAAACATTCAGTACTTC. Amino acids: CASTQIAKNIQYF.

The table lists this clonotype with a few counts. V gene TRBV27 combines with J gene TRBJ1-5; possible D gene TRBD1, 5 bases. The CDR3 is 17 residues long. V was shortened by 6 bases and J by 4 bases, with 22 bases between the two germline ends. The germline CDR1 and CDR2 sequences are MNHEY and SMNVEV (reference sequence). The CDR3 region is CASSLYASGARNQPQHF. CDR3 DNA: TGTGCCAGCAGCCTATACGCCTCCGGGGCTCGGAATCAGCCCCAGCATTTT.

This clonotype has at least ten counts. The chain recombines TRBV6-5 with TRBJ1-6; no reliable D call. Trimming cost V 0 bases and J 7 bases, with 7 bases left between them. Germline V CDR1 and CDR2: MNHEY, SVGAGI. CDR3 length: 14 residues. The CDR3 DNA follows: TGTGCCAGCAGTTACTCGACGGCCAATTCACCCCTCCACTTT. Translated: CASSYSTANSPLHF.

This CDR3 reads CASSLKRGGQETQYF. The CDR3 region has the DNA TGTGCCAGCAGCTTGAAGCGGGGTGGGCAAGAGACCCAGTACTTC. The J gene is TRBJ2-5, the V gene TRBV7-2, with 7 bases that match TRBD2. Germline V gene lookup returns CDR1 SGHTA and CDR2 FQGNSA. The CDR3 loop spans 15 amino acids. The J segment lost 2 bases and the V segment lost 3 bases, leaving 6 bases of the junction unmatched.

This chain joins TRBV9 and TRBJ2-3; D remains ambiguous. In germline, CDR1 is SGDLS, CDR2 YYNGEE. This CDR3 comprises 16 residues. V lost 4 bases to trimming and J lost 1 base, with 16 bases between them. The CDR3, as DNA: TGTGCCAGCAGCAAAGGGCTAGTTGAGGGCACAGATACGCAGTATTTT. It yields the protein CASSKGLVEGTDTQYF.

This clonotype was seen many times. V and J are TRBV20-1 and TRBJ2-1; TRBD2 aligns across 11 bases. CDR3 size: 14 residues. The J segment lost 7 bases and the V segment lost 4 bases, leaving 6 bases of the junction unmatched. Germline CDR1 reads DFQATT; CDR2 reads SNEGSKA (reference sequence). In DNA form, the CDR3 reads TGCAGTGCTATACTAGCGGGGGTGGAGAATGAGCAGTTCTTC. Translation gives CSAILAGVENEQFF.

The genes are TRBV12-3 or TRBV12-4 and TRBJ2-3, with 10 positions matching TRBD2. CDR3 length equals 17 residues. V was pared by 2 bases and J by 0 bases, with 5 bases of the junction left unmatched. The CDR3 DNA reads TGTGCCAGCAGTTTATCCCTAGCGGGAGCTAGCACAGATACGCAGTATTTT. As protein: CASSLSLAGASTDTQYF.

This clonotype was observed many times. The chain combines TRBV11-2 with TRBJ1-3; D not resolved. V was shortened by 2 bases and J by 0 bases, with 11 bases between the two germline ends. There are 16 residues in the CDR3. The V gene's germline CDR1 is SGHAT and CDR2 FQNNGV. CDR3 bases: TGTGCCAGCAGCTTACTAAACAGCCTCTCTGGAAACACCATATATTTT. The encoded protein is CASSLLNSLSGNTIYF.

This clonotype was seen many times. CDR3 in amino acids: CATKGKPDGLSPQHF. In nucleotides, the CDR3 is TGTGCCACCAAAGGTAAGCCGGACGGTCTGTCGCCCCAGCATTTT. The chain is built from TRBV24-1 and TRBJ1-5; D unresolved. Germline V gene data show CDR1 as KGHDR and CDR2 as SFDVKD. V lost 8 bases, J lost 9 bases, and 22 bases lay in between. The CDR3 runs 15 residues.

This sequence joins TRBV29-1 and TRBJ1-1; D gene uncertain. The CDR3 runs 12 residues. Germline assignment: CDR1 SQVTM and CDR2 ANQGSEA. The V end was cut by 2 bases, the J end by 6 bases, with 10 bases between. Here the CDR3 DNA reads TGCAGCGTTGAAATAGGAACACCTGAAGCTTTCTTT. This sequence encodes CSVEIGTPEAFF.

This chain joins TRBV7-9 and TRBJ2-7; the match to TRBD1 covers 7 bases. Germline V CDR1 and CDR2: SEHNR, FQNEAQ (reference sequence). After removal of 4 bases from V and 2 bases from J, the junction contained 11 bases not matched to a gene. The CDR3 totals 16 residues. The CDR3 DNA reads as TGTGCCAGCAGCTCGGGGCTAGACAGGGCCCCCTACGAGCAGTACTTC. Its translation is CASSSGLDRAPYEQYF.

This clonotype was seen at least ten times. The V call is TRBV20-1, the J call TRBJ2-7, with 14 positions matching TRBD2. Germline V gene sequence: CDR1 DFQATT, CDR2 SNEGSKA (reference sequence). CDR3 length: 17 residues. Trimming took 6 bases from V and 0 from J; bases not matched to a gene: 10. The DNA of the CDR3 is TGCAGTGCGCCTGATCGCGGGACTAGCGGGGGCTCCTACGAGCAGTACTTC. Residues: CSAPDRGTSGGSYEQYF.

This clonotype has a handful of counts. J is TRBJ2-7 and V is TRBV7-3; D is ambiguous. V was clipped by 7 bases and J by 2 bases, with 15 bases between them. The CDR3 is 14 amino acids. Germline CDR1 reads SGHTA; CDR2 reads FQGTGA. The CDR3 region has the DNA TGTGCCAGCAACGAGACGGTTGAAGCCTACGAGCAGTACTTC. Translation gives CASNETVEAYEQYF.

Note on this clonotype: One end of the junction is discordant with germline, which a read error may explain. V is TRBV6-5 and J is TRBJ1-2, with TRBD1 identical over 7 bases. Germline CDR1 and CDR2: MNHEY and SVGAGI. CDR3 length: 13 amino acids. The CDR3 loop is CVSSPGTAYGYTF. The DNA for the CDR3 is TGTGTCAGCAGCCCAGGGACAGCTTATGGCTACACCTTC.

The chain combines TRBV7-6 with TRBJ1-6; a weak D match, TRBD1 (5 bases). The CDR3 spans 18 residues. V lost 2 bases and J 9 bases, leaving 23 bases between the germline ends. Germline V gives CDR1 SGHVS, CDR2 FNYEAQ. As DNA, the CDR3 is TGTGCCAGCAGCTTAAGGGAGGACACCGCGCAGCGGGGTTCACCCCTCCACTTT. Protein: CASSLREDTAQRGSPLHF.

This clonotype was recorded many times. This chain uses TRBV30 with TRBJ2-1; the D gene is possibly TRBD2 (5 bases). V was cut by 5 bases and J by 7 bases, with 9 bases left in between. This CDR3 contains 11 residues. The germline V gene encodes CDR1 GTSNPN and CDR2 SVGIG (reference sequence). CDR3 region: CAWGTRNEQFF. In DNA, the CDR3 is TGTGCCTGGGGAACTAGGAATGAGCAGTTCTTC.

CDR3 coding DNA: TGTGCCAGCAGCTTGGAGGAGGGACTAGGGAATGAGCAGTTCTTC. Protein product: CASSLEEGLGNEQFF. The J gene is TRBJ2-1, the V gene TRBV5-6; 8 bases agree with TRBD2. CDR3 length: 15 amino acids. The junction had 6 bases not matched to a gene; V was cut back by 0 bases and J by 7 bases. The V gene's germline CDR1 is SGHDT and CDR2 YYEEEE.

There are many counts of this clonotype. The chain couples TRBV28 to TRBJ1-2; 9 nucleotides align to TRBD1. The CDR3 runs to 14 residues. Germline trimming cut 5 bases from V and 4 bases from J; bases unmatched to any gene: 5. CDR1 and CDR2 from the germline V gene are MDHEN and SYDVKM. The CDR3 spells CASSGTGTFYGYTF. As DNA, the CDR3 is TGTGCCAGCAGTGGGACAGGGACTTTCTATGGCTACACCTTC.

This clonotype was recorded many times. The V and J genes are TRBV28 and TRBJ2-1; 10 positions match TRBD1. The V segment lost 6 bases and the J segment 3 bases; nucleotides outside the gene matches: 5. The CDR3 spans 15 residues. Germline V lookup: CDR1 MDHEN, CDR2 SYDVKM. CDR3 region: CASRSDRGNYNEQFF. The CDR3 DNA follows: TGTGCCAGCAGATCGGACAGGGGGAACTACAATGAGCAGTTCTTC.

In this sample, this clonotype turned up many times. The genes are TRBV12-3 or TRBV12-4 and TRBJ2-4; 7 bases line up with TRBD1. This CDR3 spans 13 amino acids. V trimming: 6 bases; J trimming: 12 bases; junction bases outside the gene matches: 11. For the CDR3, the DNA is TGTGCCAGCAGCAACCGGGACAGATCGTATCAGTACTTC. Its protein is CASSNRDRSYQYF.

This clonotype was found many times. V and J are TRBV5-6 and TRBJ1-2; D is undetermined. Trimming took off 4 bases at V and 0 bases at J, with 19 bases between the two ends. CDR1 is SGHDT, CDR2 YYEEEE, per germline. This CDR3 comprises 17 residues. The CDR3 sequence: CASSLTKGLSANYGYTF. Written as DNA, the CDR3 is TGTGCCAGCAGCCTCACGAAAGGCCTCTCAGCTAACTATGGCTACACCTTC.

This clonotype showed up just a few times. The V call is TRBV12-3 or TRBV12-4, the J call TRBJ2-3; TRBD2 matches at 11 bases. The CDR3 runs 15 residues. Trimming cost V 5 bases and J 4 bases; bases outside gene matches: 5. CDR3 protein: CASSNSGRASDTQYF. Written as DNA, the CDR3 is TGTGCCAGCAGTAATAGCGGGAGGGCCTCAGATACGCAGTATTTT.

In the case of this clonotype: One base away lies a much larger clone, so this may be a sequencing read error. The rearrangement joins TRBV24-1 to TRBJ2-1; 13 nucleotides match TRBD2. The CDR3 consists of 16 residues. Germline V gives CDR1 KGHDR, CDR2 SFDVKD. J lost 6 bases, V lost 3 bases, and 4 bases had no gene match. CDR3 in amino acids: CATSDGTSGIFNEQFF. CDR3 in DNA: TGTGCCACCAGTGATGGGACTAGCGGGATCTTCAATGAGCAGTTCTTC.

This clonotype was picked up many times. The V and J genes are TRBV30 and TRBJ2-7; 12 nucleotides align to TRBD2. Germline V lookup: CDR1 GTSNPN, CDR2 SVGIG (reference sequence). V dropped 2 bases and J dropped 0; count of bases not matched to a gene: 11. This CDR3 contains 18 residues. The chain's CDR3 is CAWSPISGTSGFSYEQYF. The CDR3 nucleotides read TGTGCCTGGAGTCCTATCTCCGGGACTAGCGGGTTCTCCTACGAGCAGTACTTC.

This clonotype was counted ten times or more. The CDR3 here is CASSPRYTEAFF. The CDR3, as DNA: TGTGCCAGCAGTCCTAGGTACACTGAAGCTTTCTTT. This chain joins TRBV2 and TRBJ1-1; no definite D call. V was pared by 5 bases and J by 3 bases, with 7 bases between. Germline V lookup: CDR1 SNHLY, CDR2 FYNNEI. The CDR3 spans 12 residues.

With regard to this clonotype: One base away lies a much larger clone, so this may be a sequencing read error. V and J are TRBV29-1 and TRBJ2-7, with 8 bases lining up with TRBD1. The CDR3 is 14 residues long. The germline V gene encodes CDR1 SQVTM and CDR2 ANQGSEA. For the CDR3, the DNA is TGCAGGGTTGCAGGGGGCTCAGCAGCTTACGAGCAGTACTTC. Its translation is CRVAGGSAAYEQYF.

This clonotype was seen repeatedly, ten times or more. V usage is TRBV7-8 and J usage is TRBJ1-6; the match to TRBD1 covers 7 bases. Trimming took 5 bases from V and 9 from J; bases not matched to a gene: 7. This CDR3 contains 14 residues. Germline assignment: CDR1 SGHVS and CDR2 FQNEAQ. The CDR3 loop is CASSTGQAVSPLHF. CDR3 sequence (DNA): TGTGCCAGCAGCACAGGACAGGCCGTTTCACCCCTCCACTTT.

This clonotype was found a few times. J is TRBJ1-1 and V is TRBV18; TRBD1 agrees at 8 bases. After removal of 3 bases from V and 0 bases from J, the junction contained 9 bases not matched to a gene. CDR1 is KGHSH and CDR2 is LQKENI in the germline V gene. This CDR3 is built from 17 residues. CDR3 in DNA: TGTGCCAGCTCACCTCTCGGACAGGGCGTTATGAACACTGAAGCTTTCTTT. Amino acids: CASSPLGQGVMNTEAFF.

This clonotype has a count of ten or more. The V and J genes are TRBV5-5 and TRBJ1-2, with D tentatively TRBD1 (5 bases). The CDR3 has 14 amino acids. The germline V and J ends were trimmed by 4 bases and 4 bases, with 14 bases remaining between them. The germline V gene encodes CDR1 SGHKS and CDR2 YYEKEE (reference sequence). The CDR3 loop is CASSGGRVFYGYTF. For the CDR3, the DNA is TGTGCCAGCAGCGGGGGGAGAGTTTTCTATGGCTACACCTTC.